This TCR beta chain was recorded in a study of blood T cell repertoires in COVID-19. Across the whole study: The origin of the acute and convalescent COVID-19 samples was the United States, Italy and Spain.

In the original processing: It was from reference gene primer amplification that nucleated cell counts were estimated. TCRdb's table, derived via immunoSEQ multiplex PCR, lists solely in-frame clones and lacks some. D and trimming were read from the DNA, whereas the V and J calls and clone size are those reported in that table. The sample has approximately 100,000 clones; over 75% are singletons. The CDR3 spans 16 residues. V gave up 3 bases and J gave up 4 bases; unmatched junction bases: 4. CDR1 is SGDLS and CDR2 is YYNGEE in the germline V gene. The chain has TRBV9 and TRBJ2-1; 13 nucleotides align to TRBD2. The clonotype was recovered from a human donor in a cohort sampled during active COVID-19. Sequenced: peripheral blood. DNA of the CDR3: TGTGCCAGCAGCGCACGGACTAGCGGGGGATACAATGAGCAGTTCTTC. It is translated as CASSARTSGGYNEQFF. Full variable domain (missing parts from reference TRBV9 and TRBJ2-1): DSGVTQTPKHLITATGQRVTLRCSPRSGDLSVYWYQQSLDQGLQFLIQYYNGEERAKGNILERFSAQQFPDLHSELNLSSLELGDSALYFCASSARTSGGYNEQFFGPGTRLTVL.